This T cell receptor beta chain was identified during a study of Graves' ophthalmopathy and Graves' hyperthyroidism. Study observations and caveats: Detected in blood as well were most expanded thyroid clonotypes with frequency above 0.001. Ophthalmopathy progression was predicted by the model at less than 71% sensitivity and 72% to 75% specificity. Ophthalmopathy was separated from stable hyperthyroidism by a 13-signature model with approximately 90% sensitivity and approximately 81% specificity.

Hyperthyroidism was considered stable when no ophthalmopathy appeared within 18 months of follow-up. J was trimmed by 0 bases and V by 5 bases; bases with no gene match: 7. The germline gives CDR1 MDHEN, CDR2 SYDVKM. The CDR3 sequence is 15 residues long. Amplifying from RNA transcripts, the study obtained TCR beta CDR3 regions. Second-round multiplex PCR came after a first-round RT-PCR that employed HTBI primers. TCRdb analysed the multiplex PCR reads with MiXCR anew, one entry per CDR3 protein. This table holds about 620,000 distinct CDR3 sequences, 22% found once. This clonotype was counted ten times or more. Its antigen remains unknown.

This TCR was recovered from a woman between 18 and 29 years old with stable Graves' hyperthyroidism. Some clones in this sample may be carry-over from other donors' samples. The rearrangement links TRBV28 to TRBJ2-7, with 7 bases lining up with TRBD2. The sample comprised peripheral blood. Written as DNA, the CDR3 is TGTGCCAGCAGTCTCGGACTAGGACTCTCCTACGAGCAGTACTTC. Encoded protein: CASSLGLGLSYEQYF.